Below are 26 T cell receptor beta chains sequenced from a single sample in a study of shared clonotypes between healthy human individuals. It was CD45RO-negative cells, positively selected for CCR7, that made up naive CD8 cells, with terminally differentiated effector memory CD45RA+ cells excluded. Profiling relied on immunoSEQ multiplex PCR, and the TCRdb table lists in-frame clones only, not all of them. The sample holds 750,000 to 1,000,000 clones; over 90% are singletons and the top ten take more than 20%. The source material was naive CD8+ T cells sorted from blood. The receptors were sampled from a man under 40 in good health.

The chain links TRBV14 to TRBJ1-1; 10 bases are shared with TRBD1. V trimming: 2 bases; J trimming: 7 bases; junction bases outside the gene matches: 19. Germline CDR1 and CDR2: SGHDN and FVKESK. The CDR3 is made up of 19 amino acids. The CDR3 loop is CASSQCGQGVFPWRLEAFF. In nucleotides, the CDR3 is TGTGCCAGCAGCCAATGTGGACAGGGGGTTTTCCCCTGGCGCCTTGAAGCTTTCTTT. Together with reference TRBV14 and TRBJ1-1, the CDR3 gives the full variable domain: EAGVTQFPSHSVIEKGQTVTLRCDPISGHDNLYWYRRVMGKEIKFLLHFVKESKQDESGMPNNRFLAERTGGTYSTLKVQPAELEDSGVYFCASSQCGQGVFPWRLEAFFGQGTRLTVV.

The chain uses TRBV30 and TRBJ1-1; 8 positions match TRBD1. Per germline, CDR1 GTSNPN and CDR2 SVGIG (reference sequence). Trimming removed 2 bases from V and 8 bases from J; junction bases left unmatched: 4. The CDR3 has 12 residues. The CDR3 sequence is CAWSYRTGEAFF. The CDR3 nucleotides are TGTGCCTGGAGTTATAGGACAGGGGAAGCTTTCTTT.

This clone was seen a single time. Since a much larger clone is just one base distant, this may be a read error. This chain connects TRBV27 to TRBJ2-1; 12 nucleotides match TRBD1. Germline V gives CDR1 MNHEY, CDR2 SMNVEV (reference sequence). This CDR3 comprises 15 residues. The junction had 4 bases not matched to a gene; V was cut back by 5 bases and J by 5 bases. The DNA of the CDR3 is TGTGCCAGCAGTGAGGGGACAGGGGGCAACAATGAGCAGTTCTTC. Its translation: CASSEGTGGNNEQFF.

Concerning this clone: The same CDR3 also results from other DNA sequences found in this sample. V usage is TRBV27 and J usage is TRBJ2-7, with unresolved D. Germline values: CDR1 MNHEY, CDR2 SMNVEV (reference sequence). This CDR3 has 13 amino acids. V dropped 4 bases and J dropped 0 bases, with 7 bases sitting between them. The CDR3 sequence is CASSSLSSYEQYF. CDR3 in DNA: TGTGCCAGCAGTTCCCTCAGCTCCTACGAGCAGTACTTC.

To note about this clone: A junction boundary mismatches the germline segment, possibly from a read error. The V call is TRBV5-1, the J call TRBJ1-2, with 8 bases matching TRBD1. CDR3 length equals 14 residues. CDR1 is SGHRS, CDR2 YFSETQ, per germline. The CDR3 coding sequence is TGCGCCAGCGGCTTAGACAGGGGAAGTGGCGGCTACACCTTC. The encoded protein is CASGLDRGSGGYTF.

V and J are TRBV11-2 and TRBJ2-3; TRBD2 might be the D (6 bases). Trimming removed 6 bases at V and 2 bases at J, with 6 bases between. CDR3 length equals 12 residues. Germline CDR1 SGHAT, CDR2 FQNNGV. Written as DNA, the CDR3 is TGTGCCAGCAGGGACTACACAGATACGCAGTATTTT. Amino acids: CASRDYTDTQYF.

In DNA, the CDR3 is TGTGCCAGCAACCCCATCGGACTATACCACGAGCAGTACTTC. As protein: CASNPIGLYHEQYF. This chain joins TRBV27 and TRBJ2-7, with D perhaps matching TRBD2 (6 bases). Germline CDR1 reads MNHEY; CDR2 reads SMNVEV (reference sequence). Trimming pared 7 bases from V and 5 bases from J, leaving 18 bases between. The CDR3 length is 14 residues.

This rearrangement joins TRBV5-6 to TRBJ2-6; TRBD1 is a possible D gene (5 bases). The germline V gene has CDR1 SGHDT and CDR2 YYEEEE. The CDR3 runs 15 residues. Trimming removed 4 bases at V and 4 bases at J, with 12 bases between. For the CDR3, the DNA is TGTGCCAGCAGCACCGTACGACAGGGGGCCAACGTCCTGACTTTC. Translated: CASSTVRQGANVLTF.

V usage is TRBV5-1 and J usage is TRBJ2-1, with D perhaps matching TRBD1 or TRBD2 (5 bases each). The germline CDR1 and CDR2 sequences are SGHRS and YFSETQ. With 2 bases removed from V and 0 bases from J, the gap between germline ends came to 15 bases. CDR3 size: 17 residues. The CDR3 protein is CASSLRREPSSYNEQFF. In DNA, the CDR3 is TGCGCCAGCAGCTTACGCAGGGAGCCAAGCTCCTACAATGAGCAGTTCTTC.

The rearrangement uses TRBV5-1 and TRBJ2-4, with 7 bases matching TRBD1. With V trimmed by 0 bases and J by 4 bases, 10 bases remained unmatched. From germline, CDR1 is SGHRS and CDR2 YFSETQ. The CDR3 contains 17 residues. The CDR3 loop reads CASSLGTGAPAKNIQYF. In nucleotides, the CDR3 is TGCGCCAGCAGCTTGGGCACAGGGGCCCCGGCTAAAAACATTCAGTACTTC.

The V call is TRBV19, the J call TRBJ1-1, with D hard to call. The CDR3 spans 15 residues. CDR1 is LNHDA, CDR2 SQIVND, per germline (reference sequence). The ends were cut back, 7 bases at V and 0 bases at J, with 15 bases in the middle. The chain's CDR3 is CASTGAEIMNTEAFF. The CDR3 bases are TGTGCCAGTACCGGTGCCGAAATCATGAACACTGAAGCTTTCTTT.

J is TRBJ2-1 and V is TRBV6-5; D is tentatively TRBD1 or TRBD2 (5 bases each). Germline V lookup: CDR1 MNHEY, CDR2 SVGAGI. This CDR3 contains 15 residues. V was clipped by 5 bases and J by 4 bases, with 15 bases between them. The CDR3 region is CASSQSSGTYNEQFF. CDR3 nucleotide sequence: TGTGCCAGCAGTCAAAGTTCCGGGACGTACAATGAGCAGTTCTTC.

This chain connects TRBV10-3 to TRBJ2-2; perhaps TRBD1 as D (5 bases). This CDR3 comprises 17 residues. Germline CDR1 and CDR2: ENHRY and SYGVKD. V lost 4 bases, J lost 1 base, and 16 bases lay in between. CDR3 in amino acids: CAISAGHLILNTGELFF. CDR3 DNA: TGTGCCATCAGTGCTGGACACCTAATATTGAACACCGGGGAGCTGTTTTTT.

The chain carries TRBV6-5 and TRBJ2-2; D might be TRBD1 (6 bases). V was shortened by 6 bases and J by 1 base, with 12 bases between the two germline ends. CDR3 length: 15 residues. Germline V gene data show CDR1 as MNHEY and CDR2 as SVGAGI. CDR3 region: CASSRIQGNTGELFF. The CDR3 DNA follows: TGTGCCAGCAGCCGAATACAGGGGAACACCGGGGAGCTGTTTTTT.

The chain carries TRBV6-5 and TRBJ2-7; possibly TRBD1 for D (6 bases). CDR1 MNHEY and CDR2 SVGAGI come from the germline V gene. This CDR3 spans 13 amino acids. The V end was cut by 5 bases, the J end by 5 bases, with 13 bases between. DNA of the CDR3: TGTGCCAGCAGTAATGGACAGCTCGACGAGCAGTACTTC. Translation: CASSNGQLDEQYF.

CDR3 loop: CASSSPGQGNTEAFF. CDR3 sequence (DNA): TGTGCCAGCAGTTCGCCAGGACAGGGGAACACTGAAGCTTTCTTT. The chain employs TRBV6-5 and TRBJ1-1, with TRBD1 identical over 8 bases. The CDR3 totals 15 residues. Germline values: CDR1 MNHEY, CDR2 SVGAGI. V shed 4 bases, J shed 1 base, and the junction held 5 bases outside the gene matches.

The chain links TRBV4-1 to TRBJ1-2; 7 positions agree with TRBD1. V dropped 1 base and J dropped 6; count of bases not matched to a gene: 11. CDR1 MGHRA and CDR2 YSYEKL come from the germline V gene. CDR3 length: 16 amino acids. The CDR3 is CASSQAQDRRRDGYTF. CDR3 sequence (DNA): TGCGCCAGCAGCCAAGCTCAGGACAGGAGGAGGGATGGCTACACCTTC.

V gene TRBV9 combines with J gene TRBJ1-2; the D gene is possibly TRBD1 (6 bases). Germline-derived CDR1 and CDR2 are SGDLS and YYNGEE. V lost 0 bases, J lost 2 bases, and 23 bases lay in between. This CDR3 spans 19 amino acids. CDR3 nucleotide sequence: TGTGCCAGCAGCGTAGGGATACGGGACGGAGGGACAATGAACTATGGCTACACCTTC. Amino acids: CASSVGIRDGGTMNYGYTF. Full variable domain (outside the CDR3, taken from reference TRBV9 and TRBJ1-2): DSGVTQTPKHLITATGQRVTLRCSPRSGDLSVYWYQQSLDQGLQFLIQYYNGEERAKGNILERFSAQQFPDLHSELNLSSLELGDSALYFCASSVGIRDGGTMNYGYTFGSGTRLTVV.

The chain couples TRBV15 to TRBJ2-1; no definite D call. The germline V and J ends were trimmed by 3 bases and 1 base, with 10 bases remaining between them. The CDR3 loop spans 15 amino acids. The V gene's germline CDR1 is LNHNV and CDR2 YYDKDF (reference sequence). The CDR3: CATSRGRESYNEQFF. In DNA, the CDR3 is TGTGCCACCAGCAGGGGCCGAGAGTCCTACAATGAGCAGTTCTTC.

The V call is TRBV6-1, the J call TRBJ1-2; tentative D call: TRBD1 (5 bases). The CDR3 is made up of 17 amino acids. The germline V gene encodes CDR1 MNHNS and CDR2 SASEGT. V gave up 0 bases and J gave up 4 bases, with 18 bases separating them. CDR3 residues: CASSEAGVGALGYGYTF. The CDR3 DNA reads TGTGCCAGCAGTGAAGCTGGGGTAGGGGCCCTTGGCTATGGCTACACCTTC.

This chain uses TRBV27 with TRBJ2-7, with TRBD1 matching over 7 bases. V was clipped by 6 bases and J by 2 bases; unmatched bases: 10. Germline V gene lookup returns CDR1 MNHEY and CDR2 SMNVEV (reference sequence). The CDR3 length is 15 residues. This chain's CDR3 is CASRIFPGGAYEQYF. The DNA for the CDR3 is TGTGCCAGCAGAATATTCCCAGGGGGTGCCTACGAGCAGTACTTC.

The chain links TRBV9 to TRBJ2-7; D may be TRBD1 (6 bases). V gave up 4 bases and J gave up 7 bases, with 12 bases separating them. CDR1 SGDLS and CDR2 YYNGEE come from the germline V gene. The CDR3 extends over 12 amino acids. Here the CDR3 DNA reads TGTGCCAGCAGCTCGGACAGCGCGGAGCAGTACTTC. This encodes CASSSDSAEQYF. Filled out from reference TRBV9 and TRBJ2-7, the complete variable domain reads DSGVTQTPKHLITATGQRVTLRCSPRSGDLSVYWYQQSLDQGLQFLIQYYNGEERAKGNILERFSAQQFPDLHSELNLSSLELGDSALYFCASSSDSAEQYFGPGTRLTVT.

This chain uses TRBV18 with TRBJ1-5; D not resolved. The CDR3 runs 16 residues. Trimming removed 2 bases from V and 4 bases from J, with 15 bases in between. CDR1 is KGHSH and CDR2 is LQKENI in the germline V gene. The CDR3 nucleotides are TGTGCCAGCTCACCAATGGGCCTTCCGTGGAATCAGCCCCAGCATTTT. It codes for CASSPMGLPWNQPQHF.

The chain uses TRBV19 and TRBJ2-1; 7 nucleotides line up with TRBD2. With 7 bases clipped from V and 4 bases from J, the junction kept 7 bases outside the gene matches. Germline lookup yields CDR1 LNHDA and CDR2 SQIVND (reference sequence). The CDR3 is 14 residues long. DNA for the CDR3: TGTGCCAGTACCCCGGGGGGAGGGTACAATGAGCAGTTCTTC. It codes for CASTPGGGYNEQFF.

The genes are TRBV10-2 and TRBJ2-3; D gene ambiguous. CDR1 and CDR2 (germline): WSHSY, SAAADI. V was cut by 8 bases and J by 1 base, with 10 bases left in between. The CDR3 covers 13 residues. For the CDR3, the DNA is TGCGCCAGCGGAAGCATGGGCACAGATACGCAGTATTTT. Translated, it gives CASGSMGTDTQYF.

This chain joins TRBV5-4 and TRBJ1-1; 7 bases agree with TRBD1. Trimming cost V 4 bases and J 6 bases; bases outside gene matches: 12. CDR3 length equals 15 residues. Germline V gene sequence: CDR1 SGHNT, CDR2 YYREEE (reference sequence). The CDR3 DNA reads as TGTGCCAGCAGCACCAGGGGGTACCGAACGGCTGAAGCTTTCTTT. Its protein product is CASSTRGYRTAEAFF.